These 22 T cell receptor beta chains were all obtained from the same sample, sequenced in a study of T cell repertoires in cytomegalovirus infection. TCRdb re-called the reads through MiXCR, storing one row per CDR3 protein. This repertoire shows under 50,000 distinct CDR3 sequences, roughly 22% found once; its top ten account for less than 20%. Their antigens remain unidentified. The sample taken for sequencing was PBMCs, sequenced either directly or after in vitro stimulation (not recorded which). All receptors derive from a human donor in good health (CMV status not recorded). Some clones in this sample may be carry-over from other donors' samples.

V and J are TRBV2 and TRBJ1-2; D unresolved. The CDR3 sequence is 12 residues long. The germline V and J ends were trimmed by 1 base and 7 bases, with 7 bases remaining between them. From germline, CDR1 is SNHLY and CDR2 FYNNEI. In nucleotides, the CDR3 is TGTGCCAGCAGTGAAGGTTGGAGTGGCTACACCTTC. Protein sequence: CASSEGWSGYTF.

In its sample, this clonotype was seen many times. V gene TRBV10-3 combines with J gene TRBJ2-1, with 9 nucleotides matching TRBD2. J was trimmed by 8 bases and V by 0 bases; bases with no gene match: 5. Germline V gene sequence: CDR1 ENHRY, CDR2 SYGVKD. This CDR3 has 15 residues. This chain's CDR3 is CAISESRGGRDEQFF. The CDR3 DNA reads TGTGCCATCAGTGAGTCGCGGGGGGGCCGAGATGAGCAGTTCTTC.

This clonotype was seen repeatedly, ten times or more. The chain is built from TRBV4-1 and TRBJ2-1; D is uncertain. Germline V gives CDR1 MGHRA, CDR2 YSYEKL. V shed 4 bases and J shed 4 bases, with 8 bases lying between them. The CDR3 covers 13 residues. As DNA, the CDR3 is TGCGCCAGCAGCCTTACGCATTACAATGAGCAGTTCTTC. Encoded protein: CASSLTHYNEQFF.

This chain connects TRBV7-2 to TRBJ2-7, with D perhaps TRBD1 (6 bases). Germline CDR1 is SGHTA and CDR2 is FQGNSA. CDR3 length equals 14 residues. V was trimmed by 1 base and J by 2 bases, leaving 9 bases between them. CDR3 bases: TGTGCCAGCAGCTTAGGGACAGCCCCCTACGAGCAGTACGTC. This sequence encodes CASSLGTAPYEQYV.

The V call is TRBV4-1, the J call TRBJ1-2; TRBD1 is a possible D gene (5 bases). V was trimmed by 3 bases and J by 3 bases, leaving 17 bases between them. Germline V gene data show CDR1 as MGHRA and CDR2 as YSYEKL. CDR3 length equals 16 residues. CDR3 nucleotide sequence: TGCGCCAGCAGCCACCGCCCAGGCAGGGCTGACTATGGCTACACCTTC. Protein sequence: CASSHRPGRADYGYTF.

This clonotype turned up a few times. This rearrangement joins TRBV28 to TRBJ2-7; D gene unclear. Trimming took 10 bases from V and 3 from J, leaving 7 bases between them. The CDR3 consists of 10 residues. Germline V CDR1 and CDR2: MDHEN, SYDVKM. CDR3 protein: CATGFYEQYF. The CDR3 bases are TGTGCCACCGGATTCTACGAGCAGTACTTC. Complete variable domain (other parts from reference TRBV28 and TRBJ2-7): DVKVTQSSRYLVKRTGEKVFLECVQDMDHENMFWYRQDPGLGLRLIYFSYDVKMKEKGDIPEGYSVSREKKERFSLILESASTNQTSMYLCATGFYEQYFGPGTRLTVT.

As for this clonotype: A much more abundant neighbour one base away suggests this may be a read error. The genes are TRBV28 and TRBJ2-3, with TRBD1 matching 9 bases. Looked up from germline, CDR1 is MDHEN and CDR2 is SYDVKM. V gave up 6 bases and J gave up 11 bases; unmatched junction bases: 12. The CDR3 contains 14 residues. CDR3 bases: TGTGCCAGCAGGGGACAGGGCAGTGGAGGTATGCAGTATTTT. Translation gives CASRGQGSGGMQYF.

This chain joins TRBV2 and TRBJ2-1; D may be TRBD1 or TRBD2 (5 bases each). The CDR3 is made up of 14 amino acids. In germline, CDR1 is SNHLY, CDR2 FYNNEI. The V gene lost 4 bases and the J gene lost 4 bases, with 11 bases spanning the gap. In nucleotides, the CDR3 is TGTGCCAGCAGTGGTAGGGGCGGGTACAATGAGCAGTTCTTC. Protein: CASSGRGGYNEQFF. Variable domain in full (rest from reference TRBV2 and TRBJ2-1): EPEVTQTPSHQVTQMGQEVILRCVPISNHLYFYWYRQILGQKVEFLVSFYNNEISEKSEIFDDQFSVERPDGSNFTLKIRSTKLEDSAMYFCASSGRGGYNEQFFGPGTRLTVL.

The chain employs TRBV5-1 and TRBJ2-1; D is uncertain. Germline CDR1 reads SGHRS; CDR2 reads YFSETQ. CDR3 length: 14 amino acids. Trimming stripped 0 bases from V and 5 bases from J, with 9 bases between. The CDR3 sequence is CASSLAQIHNEQFF. The CDR3 DNA is TGCGCCAGCAGCTTGGCCCAGATCCACAATGAGCAGTTCTTC.

This clonotype was observed a few times. The chain employs TRBV28 and TRBJ1-4; the match to TRBD1 covers 8 bases. Trimming took 6 bases from V and 7 from J; bases not matched to a gene: 10. Germline-derived CDR1 and CDR2 are MDHEN and SYDVKM. CDR3 length equals 15 residues. CDR3 DNA: TGTGCCAGCAGACTCCGGACAGGGTTGAGTGAAAAACTGTTTTTT. Translation: CASRLRTGLSEKLFF.

This clonotype was counted only a few times. The chain recombines TRBV2 with TRBJ1-3; maybe TRBD1 (6 bases). CDR1 and CDR2 (germline): SNHLY, FYNNEI. This CDR3 is built from 16 residues. The V gene lost 0 bases and the J gene lost 7 bases, with 16 bases spanning the gap. CDR3 DNA sequence: TGTGCCAGCAGTGAAGCTCGGAGGAGGGACAAGAACACCATATATTTT. Translating gives CASSEARRRDKNTIYF.

CDR3 sequence reads: CSARHRGDTDTQYF. CDR3 sequence (DNA): TGCAGTGCTAGACACAGGGGAGACACAGATACGCAGTATTTT. V gene TRBV20-1 combines with J gene TRBJ2-3; TRBD1 aligns across 7 bases. CDR3 size: 14 residues. Unmatched junction bases numbered 4, after V lost 2 bases and J lost 2 bases. CDR1 DFQATT and CDR2 SNEGSKA come from the germline V gene (reference sequence).

This clonotype showed up many times. The rearrangement links TRBV7-9 to TRBJ1-6; 7 bases match TRBD1. The CDR3 length is 14 residues. Germline V gene sequence: CDR1 SEHNR, CDR2 FQNEAQ (reference sequence). The junction had 13 bases not matched to a gene; V was cut back by 10 bases and J by 10 bases. CDR3 sequence: CAIITDRVGSPLHF. The CDR3 DNA reads TGTGCCATCATCACCGACAGGGTAGGATCACCCCTCCACTTT.

This clonotype turned up a few times. The rearrangement joins TRBV18 to TRBJ1-6, with 8 positions matching TRBD1. There are 18 residues in the CDR3. With 0 bases clipped from V and 6 bases from J, the junction kept 10 bases outside the gene matches. Germline-derived CDR1 and CDR2 are KGHSH and LQKENI. As DNA, the CDR3 is TGTGCCAGCTCACCACCGGTGACAGGGGCCTACGGTAATTCACCCCTCCACTTT. Protein sequence: CASSPPVTGAYGNSPLHF.

The chain links TRBV5-1 to TRBJ1-5; D not certain. Germline V gives CDR1 SGHRS, CDR2 YFSETQ. The CDR3 totals 13 residues. Trimming removed 2 bases at V and 7 bases at J, with 10 bases between. The CDR3 region is CASSFSGGQPQHF. Here the CDR3 DNA reads TGCGCCAGCAGCTTCTCCGGTGGACAGCCCCAGCATTTT.

The rearrangement links TRBV27 to TRBJ1-1, with TRBD1 matching over 10 bases. Germline V gives CDR1 MNHEY, CDR2 SMNVEV (reference sequence). This CDR3 is built from 15 residues. V lost 10 bases and J lost 4; bases outside the gene matches: 12. The CDR3 sequence is CATQPGQGWATEAFF. The CDR3 nucleotides read TGTGCCACTCAGCCGGGACAGGGGTGGGCCACTGAAGCTTTCTTT.

This clonotype was counted at least ten times. The chain's CDR3 is CASSQTGTENEQFF. The CDR3 DNA follows: TGCGCCAGCAGCCAAACCGGGACAGAAAATGAGCAGTTCTTC. The rearrangement links TRBV4-1 to TRBJ2-1; 7 bases line up with TRBD1. The CDR3 runs 14 residues. Per the germline V gene, CDR1 is MGHRA and CDR2 is YSYEKL. V lost 2 bases and J lost 7; bases outside the gene matches: 5.

This clonotype was recorded a few times. V gene TRBV12-3 or TRBV12-4 combines with J gene TRBJ1-5; D perhaps matches TRBD1 (6 bases). Trimming left V 5 bases short and J 5 bases short, with 16 bases between. CDR3 length equals 15 residues. This CDR3 is CASSPTGTRDQPQHF. The CDR3 coding sequence is TGTGCCAGCAGTCCGACCGGGACACGGGATCAGCCCCAGCATTTT.

The sample holds many counts of this clonotype. The chain has TRBV7-6 and TRBJ2-3, with D unclear. This CDR3 contains 14 residues. Germline V gene data show CDR1 as SGHVS and CDR2 as FNYEAQ. V was pared by 5 bases and J by 1 base, with 10 bases between. This CDR3 is CASSPAAGTDTQYF. CDR3 nucleotides: TGTGCCAGCAGCCCTGCTGCGGGCACAGATACGCAGTATTTT.

This clonotype was recorded at least ten times. The V and J genes are TRBV7-9 and TRBJ2-7; perhaps D is TRBD1 or TRBD2 (5 bases each). The CDR3 consists of 12 residues. Per the germline V gene, CDR1 is SEHNR and CDR2 is FQNEAQ (reference sequence). V was shortened by 3 bases and J by 7 bases, with 10 bases between the two germline ends. CDR3 nucleotides: TGTGCCAGCAGCTTGGGGGTGGGGGAGCAGTACTTC. The encoded protein is CASSLGVGEQYF.

There are a few counts of this clonotype. The chain has TRBV5-3 and TRBJ2-5; 7 bases align to TRBD2. TRBV5-3 is an ORF, with its function uncertain. The length of the CDR3 is 17 residues. V shed 8 bases, J shed 2 bases, and the junction held 18 bases outside the gene matches. The CDR3 nucleotides are TGTGCCAGCGGAATGGGAGGGGCGGTTGCCGAGCAAGAGACCCAGTACTTC. Encoded protein: CASGMGGAVAEQETQYF.

The chain links TRBV7-9 to TRBJ2-7, with no clear D. The V and J ends lost 3 bases and 0 bases respectively, with 12 bases between them. This CDR3 spans 15 amino acids. Germline V CDR1 and CDR2: SEHNR, FQNEAQ (reference sequence). The CDR3 coding sequence is TGTGCCAGCAGCTTGGCGGACGGTAGCTCCTACGAGCAGTACTTC. Protein: CASSLADGSSYEQYF.